A selection of T cell receptor beta chains follows, all from one sample in a study of memory CD4+ T cells and cytomegalovirus serostatus. Method: immunoSEQ multiplex PCR; TCRdb's copy keeps in-frame clones and lacks some. The repertoire holds 45,000 to 50,000 clones, about three quarters seen once, with less than 0.85% in the top ten. The sample consisted of memory CD4+ T cells from blood. The receptors shown here come from an adult in good health and CMV-seronegative. CDR3s include the opening cysteine and the closing phenylalanine or tryptophan. A D gene is named only where the DNA matches it firmly. Rows give clone size only sometimes, using once, few, many, or a class for an expanded clone.

V	D	J	size	CDR3	DNA
TRBV4-1	.	TRBJ2-1	.	CASSPIDPDNEQFF	TGCGCCAGCAGCCCTATCGACCCTGACAATGAGCAGTTCTTC
TRBV6-1	.	TRBJ2-7	.	CASTLVDEQYF	TGTGCCAGCACCTTAGTCGACGAGCAGTACTTC
TRBV30	.	TRBJ2-5	.	CAWSATLETQYF	TGTGCCTGGAGTGCTACATTGGAGACCCAGTACTTC
TRBV4-1	.	TRBJ2-2	.	CASSQERVGNTGELFF	TGCGCCAGCAGCCAAGAACGAGTAGGGAACACCGGGGAGCTGTTTTTT
TRBV18	.	TRBJ2-7	once	CASSPPAGITYEQYF	TGTGCCAGCTCACCACCGGCGGGGATTACCTACGAGCAGTACTTC
TRBV10-3	.	TRBJ1-4	.	CASSYSTGQGEKLFF	TGTGCCAGCAGTTACTCGACTGGACAAGGCGAAAAACTGTTTTTT
TRBV2	.	TRBJ2-7	.	CASSKTYEQYF	TGTGCCAGCAGTAAAACGTACGAGCAGTACTTC
TRBV20-1	.	TRBJ1-2	.	CSAPYNYGYTF	TGCAGTGCTCCTTATAATTATGGCTACACCTTC
TRBV7-2	.	TRBJ2-5	.	CASSLYEGAQYF	TGTGCCAGCAGCCTCTACGAAGGCGCCCAGTACTTC
TRBV20-1	.	TRBJ1-2	.	CSARPVGYTF	TGCAGTGCTAGACCGGTGGGCTACACCTTC
TRBV18	.	TRBJ1-2	.	CASSPVAGDASGYTF	TGTGCCAGCTCACCAGTGGCAGGGGACGCCTCTGGCTACACCTTC
TRBV30	TRBD1	TRBJ1-5	.	CAWSRQGGQPQHF	TGTGCCTGGAGTCGACAGGGGGGCCAGCCCCAGCATTTT
TRBV4-1	.	TRBJ1-1	few	CASSSPTRGKNTEAFF	TGCGCCAGCAGCTCGCCGACCCGGGGAAAAAACACTGAAGCTTTCTTT
TRBV29-1	TRBD1	TRBJ2-5	.	CSVERTGIGTQYF	TGCAGCGTTGAGAGGACAGGGATTGGGACCCAGTACTTC
TRBV25-1	TRBD1	TRBJ2-5	once	CASGTGASYDQETQYF	TGTGCCTCCGGGACAGGGGCCTCCTACGATCAAGAGACCCAGTACTTC
TRBV11-2	.	TRBJ1-1	.	CASSRRTVNTEAFF	TGTGCCAGCAGCCGGCGAACGGTGAACACTGAAGCTTTCTTT
TRBV30	.	TRBJ2-5	.	CAWSAKWETQYF	TGTGCCTGGAGTGCGAAGTGGGAGACCCAGTACTTC
TRBV28	.	TRBJ1-2	.	CASRGRGNYGYTF	TGTGCCAGCAGAGGGCGGGGGAACTATGGCTACACCTTC
TRBV5-4	.	TRBJ1-1	.	CASSQGEESSEAFF	TGTGCCAGCAGCCAGGGTGAGGAGTCGTCTGAAGCTTTCTTT
TRBV28	.	TRBJ2-2	.	CASSLGDTTGELFF	TGTGCCAGCAGTTTAGGGGACACCACCGGGGAGCTGTTTTTT
TRBV29-1	TRBD2	TRBJ2-3	.	CSVAAGGRSDTQYF	TGCAGCGTTGCCGCGGGGGGGCGGTCAGATACGCAGTATTTT
TRBV5-6	.	TRBJ2-2	.	CASSFYGPENTGELFF	TGTGCCAGCAGCTTCTATGGGCCAGAAAACACCGGGGAGCTGTTTTTT
TRBV5-4	.	TRBJ2-7	.	CASRLGPGYEQYF	TGTGCCAGCAGACTAGGACCAGGCTACGAGCAGTACTTC
TRBV19	TRBD2	TRBJ2-1	.	CASSISLAGGSDEQFF	TGTGCCAGTAGTATCTCACTAGCGGGAGGTTCCGATGAGCAGTTCTTC
TRBV6-6	.	TRBJ2-5	.	CASSSDTGLQYF	TGTGCCAGCAGTTCGGATACGGGACTCCAGTACTTC
TRBV11-2	.	TRBJ1-1	.	CASSLDPTNTEAFF	TGTGCCAGCAGCTTAGATCCAACTAACACTGAAGCTTTCTTT
TRBV6-5	.	TRBJ1-5	.	CASRDRRNQPQHF	TGTGCCAGCAGGGACCGCCGCAATCAGCCCCAGCATTTT
TRBV9	.	TRBJ1-2	.	CASSVGGGHNYGYTF	TGTGCCAGCAGCGTGGGCGGGGGGCATAACTATGGCTACACCTTC
TRBV19	.	TRBJ2-7	.	CASSIDEAEPYEQYF	TGTGCCAGTAGTATAGATGAGGCAGAACCCTACGAGCAGTACTTC